What follows describes a single T cell receptor (beta chain). Its antigen target is currently unknown. No base-level quality is on record; no much larger clone is a single base apart. First-strand cDNA was synthesized with Superscript III and a set of TRAV- and TRBV-specific primers, covering both TCRalpha and TCRbeta chains. A roughly 21-cycle PCR with Phusion amplified the TCRs, pairing a constant-region primer with the adapter that was attached to the V primers. The isolated mRNA was amplified using the MessageAmp II aRNA Amplification Kit, with in vitro transcription performed for around 16 hours at 37 degrees C. The Dynabeads mRNA DIRECT Purification Kit was used to isolate the mRNA for TCR sequencing. A second approximately 23-cycle Phusion PCR added indexed Illumina adapters, and products were purified with AMPure XP beads. The study's own analysis went as follows. Custom Perl scripts pooled TCR sequences encoding the same protein, removed out-of-frame sequences and computed each clonotype's abundance. Any TCR sequence supported by only a single read was excluded from analysis. Among the metrics used to describe the repertoires were Shannon entropy, Gini index, clonality, richness, and the frequency of TCRs shared between repertoires. The raw public reads went through TCRdb reprocessing: fastp at Q25, MiXCR clone calling, in-frame beta chains kept. Each CDR3 protein gets just one entry, which takes the most common genes and DNA from the rows behind it. The V and J calls follow TCRdb's processing rather than the paper's. For this sample the table gives roughly 10,000 distinct CDR3 sequences, of which approximately 65% were detected only once. 10% to 15% of the sample lies in the top ten.

This record comes from a study of low-dose radiotherapy and immunotherapy resistance in tumors (dated by TCRdb to 2021 to 2024). Regarding the study in general: Cohort 1 received 0.5 Gy per fraction every 2 weeks, with a prescribed total PTV dose of 6.5 Gy. In Cohort 2, 1 Gy per fraction was delivered every two weeks, for a total of 13 Gy over 26 weeks. Patients were given nivolumab as a 240 mg flat dose every two weeks and ipilimumab at 1 mg/kg every six weeks, with both drugs delivered intravenously. Cyclophosphamide 200 mg/m2 was administered intravenously every two weeks, one day before each radiation and immunotherapy administration. Starting on cycle 1 day 1, patients took 300 mg of aspirin by mouth once a day for four cycles. Randomization of trial participants into treatment groups was not performed. Eight patients were included in the translational analysis, namely three from the first dose cohort plus the first five from the second dose cohort.

From its cysteine to its phenylalanine, the CDR3 spans 16 amino acids. The retained sequence is limited to the CDR3, 48 bases, with the frame set at the first base. V lost 2 bases and J lost 7 bases, and the count of bases not matched to a germline gene is 8. The donors came from RACIN, which was a single-arm phase I dose-escalation trial that paired nivolumab and ipilimumab with aspirin, low-dose cyclophosphamide and low-dose radiotherapy. Eligible patients had advanced, TIL-negative solid tumors. The chain links TRBV12-3 or TRBV12-4 with TRBJ2-1, and 10 bases in between align with TRBD2. This sequence originates from a human donor with advanced metastatic prostate, ovarian, gallbladder or colorectal cancer (not recorded which). This table probably holds off-target reads from a library built for another chain. The sequence in DNA is TGTGCCAGCAGTTTAACAGCGGGGGGGCCCGTGAATGAGCAGTTCTTC. This encodes CASSLTAGGPVNEQFF.